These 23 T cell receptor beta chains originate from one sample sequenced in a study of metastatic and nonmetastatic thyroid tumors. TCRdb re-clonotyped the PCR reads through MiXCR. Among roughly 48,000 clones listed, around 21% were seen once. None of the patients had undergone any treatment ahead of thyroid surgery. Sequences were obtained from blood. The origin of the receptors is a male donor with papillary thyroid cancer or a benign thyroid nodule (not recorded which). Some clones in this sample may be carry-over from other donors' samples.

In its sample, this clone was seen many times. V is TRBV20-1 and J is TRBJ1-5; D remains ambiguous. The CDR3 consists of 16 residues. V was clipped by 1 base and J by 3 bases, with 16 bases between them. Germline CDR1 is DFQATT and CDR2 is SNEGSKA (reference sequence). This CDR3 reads CSARVRAEALNQPQHF. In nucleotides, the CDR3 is TGCAGTGCTAGAGTTAGGGCTGAGGCGCTCAATCAGCCCCAGCATTTT.

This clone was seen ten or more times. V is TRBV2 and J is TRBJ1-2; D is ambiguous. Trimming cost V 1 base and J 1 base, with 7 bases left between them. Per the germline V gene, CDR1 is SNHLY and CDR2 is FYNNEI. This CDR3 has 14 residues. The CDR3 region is CASSEGRFNYGYTF. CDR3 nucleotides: TGTGCCAGCAGTGAAGGCAGATTTAACTATGGCTACACCTTC.

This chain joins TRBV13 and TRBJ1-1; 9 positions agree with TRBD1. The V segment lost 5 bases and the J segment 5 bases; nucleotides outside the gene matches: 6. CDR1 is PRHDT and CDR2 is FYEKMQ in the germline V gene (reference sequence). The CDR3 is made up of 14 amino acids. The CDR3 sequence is CASSLQGARTEAFF. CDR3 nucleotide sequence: TGTGCCAGCAGCCTACAGGGGGCGAGGACTGAAGCTTTCTTT.

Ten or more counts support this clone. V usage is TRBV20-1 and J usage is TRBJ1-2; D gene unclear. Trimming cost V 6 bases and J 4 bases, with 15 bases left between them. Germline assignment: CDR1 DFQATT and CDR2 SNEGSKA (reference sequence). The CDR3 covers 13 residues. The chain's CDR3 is CSAQTENRYGYTF. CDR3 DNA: TGCAGTGCCCAGACGGAAAACCGCTATGGCTACACCTTC.

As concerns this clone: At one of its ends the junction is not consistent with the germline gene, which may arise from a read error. The CDR3 protein is CSSSELLGGTSTDTQYF. The CDR3 DNA reads as TGTTCCAGCAGTGAGCTGCTCGGCGGGACTAGCACAGATACGCAGTATTTT. This rearrangement joins TRBV6-1 to TRBJ2-3; maybe TRBD2 (6 bases). This CDR3 is 17 amino acids long. Germline lookup yields CDR1 MNHNS and CDR2 SASEGT.

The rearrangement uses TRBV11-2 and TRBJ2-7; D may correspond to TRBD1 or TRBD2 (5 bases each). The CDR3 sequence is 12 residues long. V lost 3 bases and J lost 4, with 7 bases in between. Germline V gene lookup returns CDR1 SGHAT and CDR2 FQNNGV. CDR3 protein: CASSFEGYEQYF. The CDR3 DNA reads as TGTGCCAGCAGCTTCGAGGGGTACGAGCAGTACTTC.

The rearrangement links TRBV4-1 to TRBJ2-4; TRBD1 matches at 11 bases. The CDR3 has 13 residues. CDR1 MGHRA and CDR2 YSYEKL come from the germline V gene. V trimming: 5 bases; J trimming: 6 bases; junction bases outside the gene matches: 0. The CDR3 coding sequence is TGCGCCAGCAGCGGGACAGGGGGAAACATTCAGTACTTC. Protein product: CASSGTGGNIQYF.

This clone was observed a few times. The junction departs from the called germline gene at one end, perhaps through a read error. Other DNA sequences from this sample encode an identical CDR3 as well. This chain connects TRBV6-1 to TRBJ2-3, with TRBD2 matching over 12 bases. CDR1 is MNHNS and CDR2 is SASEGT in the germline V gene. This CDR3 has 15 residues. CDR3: CASSGLAGVPDTQYF. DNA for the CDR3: TGTGCCAGCAGTGGACTAGCGGGAGTGCCAGATACTCAGTATTTT.

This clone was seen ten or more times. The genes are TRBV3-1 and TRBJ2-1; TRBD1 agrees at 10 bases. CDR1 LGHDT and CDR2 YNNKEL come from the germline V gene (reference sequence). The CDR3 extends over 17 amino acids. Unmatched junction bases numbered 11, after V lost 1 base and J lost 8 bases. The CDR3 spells CASSQVWSGTGVHEQFF. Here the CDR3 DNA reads TGTGCCAGCAGCCAAGTTTGGTCGGGGACAGGGGTCCATGAGCAGTTCTTC.

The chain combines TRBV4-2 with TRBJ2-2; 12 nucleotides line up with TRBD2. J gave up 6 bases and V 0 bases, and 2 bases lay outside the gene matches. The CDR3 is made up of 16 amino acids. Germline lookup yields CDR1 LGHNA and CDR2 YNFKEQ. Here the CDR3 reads CASSQELAGGPGELFF. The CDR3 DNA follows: TGTGCCAGCAGCCAAGAACTAGCGGGAGGCCCCGGGGAGCTGTTTTTT.

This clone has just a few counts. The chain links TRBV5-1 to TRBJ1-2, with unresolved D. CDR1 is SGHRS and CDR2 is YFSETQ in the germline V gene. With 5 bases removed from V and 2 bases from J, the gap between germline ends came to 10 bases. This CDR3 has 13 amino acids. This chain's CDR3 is CASRDRTNYGYTF. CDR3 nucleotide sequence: TGCGCCAGCAGGGATCGGACCAACTATGGCTACACCTTC.

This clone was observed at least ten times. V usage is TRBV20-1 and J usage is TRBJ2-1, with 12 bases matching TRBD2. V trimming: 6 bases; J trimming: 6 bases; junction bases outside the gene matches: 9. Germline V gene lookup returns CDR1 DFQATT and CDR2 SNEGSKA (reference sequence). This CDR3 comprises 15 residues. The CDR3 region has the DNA TGCAGTGCCAATCTAGCGGGAGGGCCAAGCAATGAGCAGTTCTTC. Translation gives CSANLAGGPSNEQFF.

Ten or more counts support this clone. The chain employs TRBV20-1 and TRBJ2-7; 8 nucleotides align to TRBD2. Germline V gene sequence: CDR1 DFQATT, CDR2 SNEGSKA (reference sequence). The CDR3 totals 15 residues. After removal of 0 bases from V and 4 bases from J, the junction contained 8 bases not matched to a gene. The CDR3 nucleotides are TGCAGTGCTAGAGATCCGGGGGGGATGGGGTACGAGCAGTACTTC. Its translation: CSARDPGGMGYEQYF.

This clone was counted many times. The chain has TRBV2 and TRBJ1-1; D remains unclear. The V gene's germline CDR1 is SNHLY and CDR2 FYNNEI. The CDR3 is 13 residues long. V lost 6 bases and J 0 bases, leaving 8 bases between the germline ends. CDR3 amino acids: CASRRSMNTEAFF. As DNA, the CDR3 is TGTGCCAGCAGACGAAGTATGAACACTGAAGCTTTCTTT.

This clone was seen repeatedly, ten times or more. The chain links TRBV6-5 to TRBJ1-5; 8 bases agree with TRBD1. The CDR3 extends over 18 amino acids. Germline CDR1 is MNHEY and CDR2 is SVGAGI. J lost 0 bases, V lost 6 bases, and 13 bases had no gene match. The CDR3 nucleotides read TGTGCCAGCAGCCACCCGGGACAGGACACTAATAGCAATCAGCCCCAGCATTTT. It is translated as CASSHPGQDTNSNQPQHF.

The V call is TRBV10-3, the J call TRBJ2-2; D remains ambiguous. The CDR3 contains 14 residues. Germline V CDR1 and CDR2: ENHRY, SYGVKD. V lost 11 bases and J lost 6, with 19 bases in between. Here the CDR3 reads CASGPQIDPGELFF. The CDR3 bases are TGTGCCTCCGGGCCTCAAATCGACCCCGGGGAGCTGTTTTTT.

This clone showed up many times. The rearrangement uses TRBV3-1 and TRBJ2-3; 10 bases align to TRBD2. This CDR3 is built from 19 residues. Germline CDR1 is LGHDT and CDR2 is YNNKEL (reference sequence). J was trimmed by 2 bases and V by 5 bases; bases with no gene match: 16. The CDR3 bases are TGTGCCAGCAGCTCGAGAGACGGGCTAGCGGGAGTCAACACAGATACGCAGTATTTT. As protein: CASSSRDGLAGVNTDTQYF.

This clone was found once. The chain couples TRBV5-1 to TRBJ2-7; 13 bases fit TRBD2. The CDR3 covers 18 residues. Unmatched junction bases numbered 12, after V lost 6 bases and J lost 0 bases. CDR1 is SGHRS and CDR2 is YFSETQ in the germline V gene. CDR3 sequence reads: CASILSTSGRARSYEQYF. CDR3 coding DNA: TGCGCCAGCATCCTTAGTACTAGCGGGAGGGCCCGCTCCTACGAGCAGTACTTC.

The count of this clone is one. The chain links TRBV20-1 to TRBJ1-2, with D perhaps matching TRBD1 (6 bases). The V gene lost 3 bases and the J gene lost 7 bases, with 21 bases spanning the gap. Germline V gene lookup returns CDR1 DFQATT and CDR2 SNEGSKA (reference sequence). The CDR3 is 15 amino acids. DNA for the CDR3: TGCAGTGCTAGTCGCGATGGCAGCGGGGGCGGTGGCTACACCTTC. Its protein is CSASRDGSGGGGYTF.

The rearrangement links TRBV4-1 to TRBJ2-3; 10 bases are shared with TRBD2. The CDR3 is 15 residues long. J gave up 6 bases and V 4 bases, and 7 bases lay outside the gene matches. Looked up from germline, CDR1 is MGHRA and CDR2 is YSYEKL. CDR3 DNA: TGCGCCAGCAGCCCCAGCGGGGGGGCCATGGATACGCAGTATTTT. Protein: CASSPSGGAMDTQYF.

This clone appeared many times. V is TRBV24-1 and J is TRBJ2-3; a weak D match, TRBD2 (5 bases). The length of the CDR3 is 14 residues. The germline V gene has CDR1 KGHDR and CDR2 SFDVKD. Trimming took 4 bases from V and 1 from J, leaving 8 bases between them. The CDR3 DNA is TGTGCCACCAGTGACCCCGGGGGCACAGATACGCAGTATTTT. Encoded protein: CATSDPGGTDTQYF.

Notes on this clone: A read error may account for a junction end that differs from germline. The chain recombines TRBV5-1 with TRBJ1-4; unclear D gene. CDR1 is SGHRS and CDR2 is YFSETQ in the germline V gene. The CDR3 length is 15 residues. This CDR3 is CASCLGSQGREKLFF. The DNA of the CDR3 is TGCGCCAGCTGCTTGGGATCTCAAGGAAGAGAAAAACTGTTTTTT. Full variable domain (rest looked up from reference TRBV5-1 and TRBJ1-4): KAGVTQTPRYLIKTRGQQVTLSCSPISGHRSVSWYQQTPGQGLQFLFEYFSETQRNKGNFPGRFSGRQFSNSRSEMNVSTLELGDSALYLCASCLGSQGREKLFFGSGTQLSVL.

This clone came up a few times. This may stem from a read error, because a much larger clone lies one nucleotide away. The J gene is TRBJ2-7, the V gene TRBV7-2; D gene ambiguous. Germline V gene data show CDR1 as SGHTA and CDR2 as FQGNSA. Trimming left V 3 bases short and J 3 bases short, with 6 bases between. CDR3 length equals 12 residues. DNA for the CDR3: TGTGCCAGCAGCTTTTCCCTCTACGAGCAGTACTTC. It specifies CASSFSLYEQYF.